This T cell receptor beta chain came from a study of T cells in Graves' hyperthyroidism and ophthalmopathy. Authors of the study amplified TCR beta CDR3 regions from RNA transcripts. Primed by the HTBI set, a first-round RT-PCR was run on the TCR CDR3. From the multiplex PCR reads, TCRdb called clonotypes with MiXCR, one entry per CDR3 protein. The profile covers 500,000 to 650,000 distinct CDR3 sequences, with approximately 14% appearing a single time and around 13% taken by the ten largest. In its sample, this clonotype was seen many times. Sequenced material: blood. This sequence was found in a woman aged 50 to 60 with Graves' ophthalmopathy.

CDR3 amino acids: CASSLDSSAYNEQFF. CDR3 coding DNA: TGTGCCAGCAGCTTAGACTCTAGCGCCTACAATGAGCAGTTCTTC. V gene TRBV7-8 combines with J gene TRBJ2-1; D possibly corresponds to TRBD2 (6 bases). Germline V gene lookup returns CDR1 SGHVS and CDR2 FQNEAQ. This CDR3 has 15 amino acids. Trimming cost V 1 base and J 2 bases, with 9 bases left between them.